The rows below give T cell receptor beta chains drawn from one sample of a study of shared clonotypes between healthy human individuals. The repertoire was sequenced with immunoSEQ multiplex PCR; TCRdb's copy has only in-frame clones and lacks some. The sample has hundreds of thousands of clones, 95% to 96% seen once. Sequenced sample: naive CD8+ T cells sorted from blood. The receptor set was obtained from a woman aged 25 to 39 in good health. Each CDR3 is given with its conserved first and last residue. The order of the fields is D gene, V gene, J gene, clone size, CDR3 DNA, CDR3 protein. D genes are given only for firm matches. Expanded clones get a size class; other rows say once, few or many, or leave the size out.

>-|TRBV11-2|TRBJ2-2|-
TGTGCCAGCAGCTTAGTAGCACCCCCACTCACCGGGGAGCTGTTTTTT
CASSLVAPPLTGELFF
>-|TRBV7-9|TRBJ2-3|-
TGTGCCAGCAGCGAGGGGGATACGCAGTATTTT
CASSEGDTQYF
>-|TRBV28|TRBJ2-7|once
TGTGCCAGCACCCATGGTGCCTACGAGCAGTACTTC
CASTHGAYEQYF
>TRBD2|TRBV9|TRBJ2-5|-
TGTGCCAGCGGGGGGGTTGGAGAGACCCAGTACTTC
CASGGVGETQYF
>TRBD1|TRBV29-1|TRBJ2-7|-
TGCAGCGTACAGGGGGCGTGGTACGAGCAGTACTTC
CSVQGAWYEQYF
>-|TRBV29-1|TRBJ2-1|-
TGCAGCGCCCGAGGGCCGGGACTTACCTCCTACAATGAGCAGTTCTTC
CSARGPGLTSYNEQFF
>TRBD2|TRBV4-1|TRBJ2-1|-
TGCGCCAGCAGCCAAGATCAACTAGCGGGAGGTTTGTTCTTC
CASSQDQLAGGLFF
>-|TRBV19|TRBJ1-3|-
TGTGCCACGAGACTGGTCTTCGGAAACACCATATATTTT
CATRLVFGNTIYF
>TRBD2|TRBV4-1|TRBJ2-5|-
TGCGCCAGCAGCCAACTAGGACTAGCGGGAGAGACCCAGTACTTC
CASSQLGLAGETQYF
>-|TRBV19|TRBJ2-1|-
TGTGCCAGTAGTATAGATCTAGGGCAGAATGAGCAGTTCTTC
CASSIDLGQNEQFF
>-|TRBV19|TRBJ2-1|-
TGTGCCAGTAGTAAGGACCTTAATGAGCAGTTCTTC
CASSKDLNEQFF
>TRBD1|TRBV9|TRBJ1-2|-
TGTGCCAGCAGCGTAGACCGGACAGGGCTTAACTATGGCTACACCTTC
CASSVDRTGLNYGYTF
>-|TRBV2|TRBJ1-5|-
TGTGCCAGCAACCCGACAGCTTACAATCAGCCCCAGCATTTT
CASNPTAYNQPQHF
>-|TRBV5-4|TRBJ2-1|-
TGTGCCAGCAGCTCCTTGGATGAGCAGTTCTTC
CASSSLDEQFF
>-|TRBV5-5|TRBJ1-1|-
TGTGCCAGCAGCTTGGACGTGAACACTGAAGCTTTCTTT
CASSLDVNTEAFF
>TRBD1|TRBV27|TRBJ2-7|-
TGTGCCAGCAGTCCGGACAGGGAGTATTCCTACGAGCAGTACTTC
CASSPDREYSYEQYF
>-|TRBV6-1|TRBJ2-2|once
TGTGCCAGCAGTGACGCCTCCACGGGGGTGGGTAACACCGGGGAGCTGTTTTTT
CASSDASTGVGNTGELFF
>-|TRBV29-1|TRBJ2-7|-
TGCAGCGTTGAGGGCCAGCCGTACGAGCAGTACTTC
CSVEGQPYEQYF
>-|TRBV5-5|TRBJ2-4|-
TGTGCCAGCAGCTTAGACGGCTCACTAGTATTTCAGTACTTC
CASSLDGSLVFQYF
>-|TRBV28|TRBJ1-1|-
TGTGCCAGCAGTTTTGTAGCTGAAGCTTTCTTT
CASSFVAEAFF
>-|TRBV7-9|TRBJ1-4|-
TGTGCCAGCAGCTCGCTAAAAGAAACGGCAACTAATGAAAAACTGTTTTTT
CASSSLKETATNEKLFF
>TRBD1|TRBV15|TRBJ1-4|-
TGTGCCACCAGCAGGACAGGGGGACTTGGTGAAAAACTGTTTTTT
CATSRTGGLGEKLFF
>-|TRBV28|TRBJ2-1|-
TGTGCCAGCATTGATGGACAAAATGCGAATGAGCAGTTCTTC
CASIDGQNANEQFF
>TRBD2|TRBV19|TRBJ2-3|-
TGTGCCAGTAGTACATCCCCGGGAACTAGCGGGAGGCTCGCAGATACGCAGTATTTT
CASSTSPGTSGRLADTQYF
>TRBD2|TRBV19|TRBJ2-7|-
TGTGCCAGTTCAGCGGGGATCCTATACGAGCAGTACTTC
CASSAGILYEQYF
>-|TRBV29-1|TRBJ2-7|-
TGCAGCGTTGTCTCTGACAGATACGAGCAGTACTTC
CSVVSDRYEQYF
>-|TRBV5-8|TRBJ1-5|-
TGTGCCAGCTGCCTTGAACAGGGTAATCAGCCCCAGCATTTT
CASCLEQGNQPQHF
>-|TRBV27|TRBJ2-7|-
TGTGCCAGCAGGCTAAGGGGGGTACCGGGAGGAATGTACGAGCAGTACTTC
CASRLRGVPGGMYEQYF